A selection of T cell receptor beta chains follows, all from one sample in a study of lymphopenia after photon versus proton radiotherapy. Sequencing used immunoSEQ multiplex PCR; TCRdb keeps in-frame clones, though not all of them. This table has about 55,000 clones, approximately 88% appearing once. The starting material was peripheral blood, obtained from a patient treated with proton-based radiotherapy. Receptor source: a man aged 55 to 70 with pancreatic cancer. Each CDR3 is given without its conserved first and last residue. Rows may omit the clone size; those that give it use once, few, many or a size class.

V,length,size,J,CDR3
TRBV2,13,-,TRBJ2-1,ASSPNGATRNEQF
TRBV10-3,12,-,TRBJ1-5,AIRGDPDSQPQH
TRBV6-6,13,-,TRBJ1-3,ASSHPGTSGNTIY
TRBV29-1,9,once,TRBJ2-1,SGRTGDLRF
TRBV27,9,-,TRBJ1-2,ASSFSRAGA
TRBV27,12,few,TRBJ1-2,ASSFWDRGYGYT
TRBV19,11,-,TRBJ1-2,ASSVQGRDGYT
TRBV27,13,-,TRBJ2-5,ASSLGAGYQETQY
TRBV19,12,few,TRBJ1-2,ASSIDIQSYGYT
TRBV28,8,-,TRBJ2-7,ASSRYEQY
TRBV7-2,12,-,TRBJ2-5,ASSRRLAGETQY
TRBV11-1,15,-,TRBJ2-7,ASSPRALSGLSYEQY
TRBV28,14,-,TRBJ1-5,ASRSDRGVSNQPQH
TRBV28,10,-,TRBJ2-7,ASSLLRGEQY
TRBV2,11,few,TRBJ1-2,ASSDGNNYGYT
TRBV5-1,12,few,TRBJ1-1,ASSISGRSSEAF
TRBV19,12,-,TRBJ2-7,ASSSTGLAGEQY
TRBV28,12,-,TRBJ1-2,ASSLPGTNYGYT
TRBV9,14,-,TRBJ2-5,ASSVGRTRSHGTQY
TRBV6-1,12,medium-sized,TRBJ1-5,ASSPREINQPQH
TRBV4-1,15,-,TRBJ2-1,ASSHGRLAGPSNEQF
TRBV11-2,13,once,TRBJ2-5,ASSSWRGGRETQY
TRBV19,13,-,TRBJ2-1,ASSIGASSYNEQF
TRBV30,12,-,TRBJ2-5,AWRGTSGQETQY
TRBV19,12,-,TRBJ1-1,ASSTPTSTREAF
TRBV5-1,15,-,TRBJ2-3,ASSVGGGSWSTDTQY
TRBV6-1,12,-,TRBJ2-7,ASNSDGWEYEQY